This TCR beta chain was captured by sequencing in a study of CD8 T cells in Susac syndrome. RNA was extracted with the RNeasy kit, and a quantity of roughly 0.5 to 1 ug was reverse transcribed using random hexamers. A single record per CDR3 protein comes from TCRdb applying MiXCR to the immunoSEQ multiplex PCR reads. Of 100,000 to 150,000 distinct CDR3 sequences listed, roughly 93% are singletons. The CDR3 is 12 amino acids. Germline values: CDR1 SGHRS, CDR2 YFSETQ. V lost 2 bases to trimming and J lost 6 bases, with 9 bases between them. This chain connects TRBV5-1 to TRBJ2-7, with a weak D call TRBD1 (6 bases). The clonotype originates from a human donor with multiple sclerosis. The sequenced sample was CD8+ T cells from PBMCs. CDR3 nucleotides: TGCGCCAGCAGCTTCGACAGGACCGAGCAGTACTTC. Translating it yields CASSFDRTEQYF.